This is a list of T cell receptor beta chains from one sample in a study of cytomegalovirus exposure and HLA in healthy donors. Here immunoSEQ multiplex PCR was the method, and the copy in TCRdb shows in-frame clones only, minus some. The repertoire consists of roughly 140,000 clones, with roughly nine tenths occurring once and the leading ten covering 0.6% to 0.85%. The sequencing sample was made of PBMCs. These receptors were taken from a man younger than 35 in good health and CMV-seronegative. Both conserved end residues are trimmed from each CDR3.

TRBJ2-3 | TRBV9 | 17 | ASSVATPVLAGQANTQY
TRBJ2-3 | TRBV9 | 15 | ASSVAGTSGRADTQY
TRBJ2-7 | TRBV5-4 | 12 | ASSWGQGDYEQY
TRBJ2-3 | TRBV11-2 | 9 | ASSLTDTQY
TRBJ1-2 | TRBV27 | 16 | ASSSLVIGQGFSYGYT
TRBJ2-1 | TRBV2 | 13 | ASSDETGGNNEQF
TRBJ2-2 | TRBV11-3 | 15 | ASSLGFGDMNTGELF
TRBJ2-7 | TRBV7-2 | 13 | ASSVGAVSSYEQY
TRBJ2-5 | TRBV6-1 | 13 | ASSEEQGGEETQY
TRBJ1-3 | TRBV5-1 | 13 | ASSLAAGHGNTIY
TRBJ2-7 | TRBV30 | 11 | AWDTGTNYEQY
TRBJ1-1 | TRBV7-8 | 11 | ASLRVSDTEAF
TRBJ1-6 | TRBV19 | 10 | ASSHQGSPLH
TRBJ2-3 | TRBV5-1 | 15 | ASSLAPGLEVSDTQY
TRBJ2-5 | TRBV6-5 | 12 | ASRSGGAGETQY
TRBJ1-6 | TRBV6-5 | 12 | ASSLQIENSPLH
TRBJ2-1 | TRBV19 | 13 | ASSLKRDGYNEQF
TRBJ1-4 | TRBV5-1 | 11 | ASSFPENEKLF
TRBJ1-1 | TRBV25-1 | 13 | ASSDRGTANTEAF
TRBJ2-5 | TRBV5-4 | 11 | ASSLGTGETQY
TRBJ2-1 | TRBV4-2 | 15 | ASSQGRGGGSYNEQF
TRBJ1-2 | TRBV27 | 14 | ASSSHPSAGDYGYT
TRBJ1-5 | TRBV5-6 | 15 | ASPWTGGWIRNQPQH
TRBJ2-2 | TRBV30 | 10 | ACHLSPGELF
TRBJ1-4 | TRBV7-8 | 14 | ASSLVARATNEKLF
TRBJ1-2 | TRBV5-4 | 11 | ASRRQAFYGYT
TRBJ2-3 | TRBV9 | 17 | ASSVAPLGTGILTDTQY
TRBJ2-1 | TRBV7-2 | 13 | ASSLALTGGNEQF
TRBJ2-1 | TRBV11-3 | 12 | ASRLAGGRDEQF
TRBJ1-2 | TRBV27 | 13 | ASSPQDRGRYGYT
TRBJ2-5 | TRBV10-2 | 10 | ASSEGEETQY
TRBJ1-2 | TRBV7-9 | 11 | ASSPTGEAGYT
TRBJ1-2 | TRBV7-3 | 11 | ASSRDRGRGYT
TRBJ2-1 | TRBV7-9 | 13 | ASSHMSGGYNEQF
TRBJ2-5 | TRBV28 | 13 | ASSFGLAGQETQY
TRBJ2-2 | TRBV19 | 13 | ASSVQGASTGELF
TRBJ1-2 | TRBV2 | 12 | ASKEDRGTYGYT
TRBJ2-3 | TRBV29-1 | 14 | SVEVLGARKIDTQY
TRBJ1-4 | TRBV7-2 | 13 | ASSRSAVYGEKLF
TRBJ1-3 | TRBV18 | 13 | ASYPRGSLGNTIY
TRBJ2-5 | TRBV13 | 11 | ASTYQGKETQY
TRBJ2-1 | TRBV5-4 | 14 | ASSRGLAGGHSEQF
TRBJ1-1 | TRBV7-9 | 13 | ASSLVSGANTEAF
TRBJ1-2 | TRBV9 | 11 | ASSGGQDYGYT
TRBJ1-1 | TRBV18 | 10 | ASSLGQAEAF
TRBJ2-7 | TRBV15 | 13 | ATSPRGQGHYEQY
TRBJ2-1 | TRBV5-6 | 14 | ASSSTSGALYNEQF
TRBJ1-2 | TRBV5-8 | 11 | ASSDPRARGYT